The entry below describes one TCR beta chain. Its target antigen remains unknown. It has no much larger one-base neighbor in the sample; base qualities were not kept. This sample is part of a study of cytomegalovirus exposure and HLA in healthy donors (dated by TCRdb to the late 2010s). Regarding the complete study: In an earlier analysis of under 750 of the donors, approximately 260 Gb of sequence data and 90 million to 120 million unique TCR beta sequences from about 180 million T cells were reported. The aim of the study was to test whether cataloging public T cell receptors could identify signatures of past pathogen exposure. Approximately 310 gigabases of sequencing data and approximately 84 million unique TCR sequences were included in an early release covering about 700 HLA-typed donors. Both class I and class II loci were covered by HLA typing, at four-digit resolution. Among around 400 genotyped donors of the cohort, an average of about 240,000 unique TCR beta nucleotide sequences was sequenced per donor, of which 15% to 20% were non-productive. The study profiled the T cell repertoires of about 640 subjects by immunosequencing and related them to cytomegalovirus serostatus. Because of strong linkage in the cohort, a handful of DR-DQ haplotypes were treated as single units for association and clustering. In a later genetic analysis, genome-wide SNP genotypes for about 65% of the roughly 700 donors were used, and that subset was treated as a discovery cohort. The later analysis used no new phenotypic data to find candidate immune exposures, relying instead on TCR beta sequences and their occurrence across donors. To predict cytomegalovirus infection status, the study combined high-throughput TCR immunosequencing, statistical association of individual TCRs with disease status, and machine learning. Of the 350 to 400 genotyped donors, 81% fell in the genetic ancestry cluster associated with self-reported Caucasian donors. An earlier analysis of some 500 of the donors applied high-throughput TCR beta sequencing to assess whether each TCR beta V gene segment acted as functional or pseudogenic. Donor age, sex, ethnicity and CMV serostatus were compiled alongside the repertoire data. In a later analysis, previously published TCR beta repertoires from several hundred donors were re-analyzed and high-resolution HLA genotyping was added so that TCR occurrence patterns could be studied. In addition to the first cohort of 500 to 850 subjects, a separate validation cohort of approximately 130 different subjects was used. The number of donors typed differed by locus, with roughly 629-640 for A, B, C, DRB1 and DQB1, 522 for DQA1, approximately 580 for DPA1, and some 440 for DPB1. All discovery cohort repertoires had been generated using a single sequencing platform.

Beyond this particular receptor, the publication reports: Presence/absence analyses assumed roughly uniform sequencing depth across donors, an assumption that may not hold. Compared with equally common non-associated chains, HLA-associated TCR beta chains in a later analysis were more clonally expanded and had lower generation probabilities. Specific HLA alleles were associated with around 18,000 TCR beta sequences at a false discovery rate of 0.05 in a later analysis. Because counts were too low, 15 to 20 rarely observed V segments, including chromosome 9 orphons, were excluded from the earlier analysis of around 590 of the donors. A total of 150 to 200 TCR beta chains were listed by the study as associated with cytomegalovirus. Broadly in line with IMGT annotations, most TCR beta V segments showed up in productive rearrangements about 90% or about 30% of the time in an earlier analysis of under 700 of the donors. A further reported finding was that TCR beta sequences accurately predicted the HLA-A and HLA-B alleles for most subjects in the first cohort. In a later analysis, most CMV-associated TCR beta chains were found to appear HLA-restricted, with HLA associations seemingly driven largely by CMV exposure. A later analysis found that TCR association rates varied across HLA loci, with DRB1 alleles showing the most associated TCRs and HLA-C alleles the fewest. Linkage disequilibrium might explain the correlated functional status among segregating V segments, but an unknown experimental factor could not be ruled out. Assigning TCR associations to individual alleles was difficult when HLA alleles, especially DR and DQ, strongly co-occurred. The cohort was sequenced for TCR beta chains only, and without alpha or paired-chain data the features that could be detected were limited. Because HLA typing was missing for some donors at each locus, association tests included only the typed subset. Several of the top co-occurrence clusters appeared to be linked to parvovirus B19, influenza, CMV and Epstein-Barr virus, according to a later analysis. In a later genetic analysis, a missense DCLRE1C variant was associated with V-gene and J-gene trimming of TCR beta chains, and the association was replicated in an independent cohort. Most TCR sequences were seen in very few donors, while some public TCRs were found in many individuals. A cluster of highly shared sequence variants was judged likely to represent a technical artifact of the sequencing pipeline. Compared with the approximately 600-donor mean, donors in an Asian-associated ancestry cluster had fewer N-insertions in productive TCRs, according to a later genetic analysis. The only immune exposure information available for the cohort was CMV serostatus. The classifier was reported to diagnose cytomegalovirus status with high specificity and sensitivity in both the original and validation cohorts. Some IMGT-functional V segments, including TRBV6-2 and TRBV6-3, could not be distinguished by the 87-base-pair reads and were therefore excluded. According to the authors, the approach could potentially be generalized to other disease states and immunological phenotypes. Three of the identified cytomegalovirus-associated TCR beta chains were confirmed in vitro to be specific for cytomegalovirus antigens.

The cohort consisted of fewer than 700 healthy bone marrow donors. Cohort members were all nominally healthy when sampled, although unrecorded immune exposures were likely present. The donor tested CMV seropositive and was one of the 289 seropositive cohort members. Every donor gave a peripheral blood sample, and the peripheral blood mononuclear cells from that sample were used for TCR beta sequencing. The Qiagen DNeasy Blood Extraction Kit was used to extract genomic DNA from the blood cell samples. Libraries were prepared through the immunoSEQ multiplex PCR assay. For the multiplex PCR, a mixture combining 60 forward primers for TCR Vbeta segments and 13 reverse primers for TCR Jbeta segments was used. Amplification of the CDR3 region of rearranged TCR beta genes was performed with a multiplex PCR assay on genomic DNA. The Illumina HiSeq System was used to sequence the amplified TCR beta libraries as 87-base-pair reads. Per the source publication's procedure: A later analysis counted approximately 74 million unique TCR beta chains across the 666 repertoires, and approximately 11 million of these chains were shared by at least two donors. To remove PCR and sequencing errors, raw reads were error-corrected and collapsed into unique sequences using a nearest-neighbor algorithm that merged closely related sequences. Alignment of CDR3 sequences to IMGT reference sequences was used to assign V, D and J gene segments. For a sequence to be retained, a match of at least six nucleotides was required to both a V gene segment and a J gene segment. Rearrangements were called productive when the CDR3 lacked stop codons and stayed in frame with V and J; all others were non-productive. Following IMGT convention, CDR3 was defined as the stretch from the second conserved V-encoded cysteine to the conserved J-encoded phenylalanine. In an earlier analysis of approximately 590 of the donors, sequences lacking an unambiguous match to a single V gene segment were excluded. An earlier analysis of 450 to 650 of the donors called V segments functional above 56.7% productive rearrangements and segregating when the between-donor standard deviation exceeded 5%. A statistical classification framework was built to diagnose cytomegalovirus status from the catalog of TCR beta chain sequences. In a later analysis, TCR nucleotide sequences were compared against IMGT/GENE-DB human TR gene sequences so that V and J genes could be assigned. In a later analysis, CDR3 sequences and most-parsimonious VDJ recombination scenarios were assigned using the TCRdist pipeline. In a later analysis, every TCR beta chain was defined by the combination of its CDR3 amino acid sequence and its V-gene family, and reads without a unique V-gene family were dropped. As a way to deal with suspected cross-contamination and a sequencing artifact, a later analysis dropped hundreds of nucleotide sequences that were highly shared and had low generation probability. For each public chain, a later analysis derived a clonal expansion index from normalized ranks of inferred template counts within each repertoire. A later analysis computed generation probabilities with a VDJ recombination model fitted to out-of-frame rearrangements, and checked the results against IGoR. In a later analysis, hypergeometric tests were used to score TCR-TCR, TCR-HLA and TCR-CMV co-occurrence, with a repertoire-size bias correction applied to TCR pairs. A later analysis estimated false discovery rates by permuting HLA or CMV assignments 20 times. In a later analysis, co-occurring TCRs were grouped using DBSCAN, and TCRdist sequence similarity was added for clustering within HLA-allele-positive subsets. Repertoires with fewer than 30,000 or more than 120,000 public chains, plus five repertoires with anomalous nucleotide sharing, were excluded from co-occurrence clustering. The immuneACCESS repertoire file appears here via TCRdb, limited to in-frame rearrangements. These files lack a portion of the clones; in checked studies, under half of the deficit traces to unresolved V genes, and the cause of the others is not known. That table gives V, J and clone size, and the DNA gave D and trimming. For this sample the table gives roughly 140,000 clones, of which more than 65% were detected only once. The ten largest clones capture about 5.2% of the sample.

For CDR1 and CDR2, the germline V gene (reference sequence) lists SEHNR and FQNEAQ. Reading from cysteine to phenylalanine, the CDR3 counts 16 amino acids. Only CDR3 DNA remains: 48 bases, in frame from the first base. After removal of 2 bases from V and 3 bases from J, the junction retains 8 bases not matched to a gene. The clonotype comes from a man aged 25-40 years in good health and CMV-seropositive. The chain employs TRBV7-9 and TRBJ2-3, and TRBD2 matches 7 of the central bases. The sequenced sample consisted of PBMCs. The sequenced DNA: TGTGCCAGCAGCTTATTTGGTGGGCGGGAGACAGATACGCAGTATTTT. Its coded protein is CASSLFGGRETDTQYF.